This passage covers 19 T cell receptor beta chains from one sample sequenced in a study of blood T cell repertoires in COVID-19. Measured with immunoSEQ multiplex PCR; TCRdb has only the in-frame clones, and not every one. Among roughly 80,000 clones, more than 70% were seen once, and the ten largest hold 2.9%. Sequenced material: peripheral blood. These receptors were obtained from an elderly woman with acute or convalescent COVID-19.

The CDR3 DNA follows: TGCAGTGCTAGTAAACTGCCAAACACTGAAGCTTTCTTT. The encoded protein is CSASKLPNTEAFF. The V gene is TRBV20-1, the J gene TRBJ1-1; D not certain. In germline, CDR1 is DFQATT, CDR2 SNEGSKA (reference sequence). CDR3 size: 13 residues. Trimming pared 3 bases from V and 2 bases from J, leaving 10 bases between.

This rearrangement joins TRBV2 to TRBJ1-2; D call uncertain. The germline V gene encodes CDR1 SNHLY and CDR2 FYNNEI. The CDR3 has 12 amino acids. The V end lost 4 bases, the J end lost 5 bases, and 8 bases lay between the germline ends. CDR3 in amino acids: CASSGQRYGYTF. The CDR3, as DNA: TGTGCCAGCAGTGGGCAACGATATGGCTACACCTTC.

The rearrangement joins TRBV7-9 to TRBJ1-4; 8 bases align to TRBD1. This CDR3 region has 15 residues. CDR1 is SEHNR, CDR2 FQNEAQ, per germline (reference sequence). The J segment lost 7 bases and the V segment lost 5 bases, leaving 9 bases of the junction unmatched. In DNA, the CDR3 is TGTGCCAGCAGCCCCCCCGGGACAGGTGGTGAAAAACTGTTTTTT. It specifies CASSPPGTGGEKLFF.

V usage is TRBV4-3 and J usage is TRBJ2-1, with D possibly matching TRBD2 (6 bases). Deletions cut 3 bases from V and 8 bases from J, with 14 bases between. CDR3 size: 14 residues. Germline CDR1 and CDR2: LGHNA and YSLEER. CDR3 coding DNA: TGCGCCAGCAGCCAGGCGCTGGGGGGAGATGAGCAGTTCTTC. It specifies CASSQALGGDEQFF.

Notes on this clone: The sample carries other DNA sequences with the same CDR3. The chain is built from TRBV19 and TRBJ2-3, with 10 bases that match TRBD2. V shed 5 bases, J shed 0 bases, and the junction held 5 bases outside the gene matches. Germline CDR1 reads LNHDA; CDR2 reads SQIVND (reference sequence). This CDR3 is built from 16 residues. This CDR3 reads CASSLLAGGSTDTQYF. The CDR3 DNA reads as TGTGCCAGTAGTCTTTTAGCGGGGGGCAGCACAGATACGCAGTATTTT.

This clone was recorded only once. V usage is TRBV28 and J usage is TRBJ2-7; TRBD2 matches at 13 bases. CDR1 is MDHEN and CDR2 is SYDVKM in the germline V gene. This CDR3 contains 20 residues. The V and J ends lost 6 bases and 0 bases, in that order; junction bases with no gene match: 17. CDR3 region: CASSSRGPGLAGRSSYEQYF. The CDR3, as DNA: TGTGCCAGCAGCTCTCGGGGCCCGGGACTAGCGGGGCGTAGCTCCTACGAGCAGTACTTC.

The chain links TRBV29-1 to TRBJ2-5; D is perhaps TRBD2 (5 bases). The CDR3 totals 12 residues. V was shortened by 5 bases and J by 2 bases, with 9 bases between the two germline ends. In germline, CDR1 is SQVTM, CDR2 ANQGSEA. The CDR3 DNA follows: TGCAGCGTTTTGTCGGGGCAAGAGACCCAGTACTTC. Protein sequence: CSVLSGQETQYF. Combining the CDR3 with reference TRBV29-1 and TRBJ2-5 gives the whole variable domain SAVISQKPSRDICQRGTSLTIQCQVDSQVTMMFWYRQQPGQSLTLIATANQGSEATYESGFVIDKFPISRPNLTFSTLTVSNMSPEDSSIYLCSVLSGQETQYFGPGTRLLVL.

The rearrangement links TRBV21-1 to TRBJ2-5; the DNA was not compared with TRBD1, the D call given in the table. TRBV21-1 is a pseudogene segment. The CDR3 extends over 14 amino acids. In DNA form, the CDR3 reads TGTGCCAGCAGCCCTAAGCAAGGGGAAGAGACCCAGTACTTC. It translates to CASSPKQGEETQYF.

CDR3 DNA sequence: TGCGCCAGCAGCCAAGATTACGGGGATACTAATGAAAAACTGTTTTTT. It is translated as CASSQDYGDTNEKLFF. The chain links TRBV4-1 to TRBJ1-4; D is uncertain. This CDR3 has 16 amino acids. The V end was cut by 0 bases, the J end by 2 bases, with 10 bases between. CDR1 and CDR2 from the germline V gene are MGHRA and YSYEKL.

This sequence joins TRBV5-1 and TRBJ1-1, with 7 bases matching TRBD1. CDR1 and CDR2 from the germline V gene are SGHRS and YFSETQ. The J segment lost 3 bases and the V segment lost 4 bases, leaving 9 bases of the junction unmatched. The CDR3 runs to 15 residues. Here the CDR3 reads CASSANRGGDTEAFF. The CDR3 DNA sequence: TGCGCCAGCAGCGCTAACAGGGGAGGAGACACTGAAGCTTTCTTT.

This clone has more than one count but fewer than ten. The J gene is TRBJ1-4, the V gene TRBV2, with 10 bases lining up with TRBD1. The V and J ends lost 1 base and 6 bases, in that order; junction bases with no gene match: 5. CDR1 is SNHLY and CDR2 is FYNNEI in the germline V gene. The CDR3 length is 16 residues. CDR3 region: CASSEGWTGGYEKLFF. CDR3 nucleotide sequence: TGTGCCAGCAGTGAAGGATGGACAGGGGGGTATGAAAAACTGTTTTTT.

This chain links TRBV28 with TRBJ2-1, with TRBD2 as a possible D gene (5 bases). V lost 9 bases, J lost 0 bases, and 9 bases lay in between. The CDR3 spans 13 residues. Per germline, CDR1 MDHEN and CDR2 SYDVKM. The CDR3 nucleotides are TGTGCCAGTTCGGGAAGCTCCTACAATGAGCAGTTCTTC. Translated: CASSGSSYNEQFF. Looking up the rest from reference TRBV28 and TRBJ2-1 gives the full variable domain: DVKVTQSSRYLVKRTGEKVFLECVQDMDHENMFWYRQDPGLGLRLIYFSYDVKMKEKGDIPEGYSVSREKKERFSLILESASTNQTSMYLCASSGSSYNEQFFGPGTRLTVL.

This clone has just one count. The V call is TRBV6-2 or TRBV6-3, the J call TRBJ2-2; no definite D call. CDR1 is MNHEY and CDR2 is SVGEGT in the germline V gene. The germline V and J ends were trimmed by 6 bases and 2 bases, with 13 bases remaining between them. The CDR3 is made up of 15 amino acids. The CDR3 region has the DNA TGTGCCAGCAGCTCCCCCCCACTTAACACCGGGGAGCTGTTTTTT. It translates to CASSSPPLNTGELFF.

V gene TRBV19 combines with J gene TRBJ1-1; TRBD1 matches 7 bases. Germline V gene sequence: CDR1 LNHDA, CDR2 SQIVND (reference sequence). The CDR3 has 16 amino acids. J was trimmed by 3 bases and V by 7 bases; bases with no gene match: 14. The CDR3 DNA sequence: TGTGCCAGTACCCCGCTTGGCAGGGGGTGGGACACTGAAGCTTTCTTT. This sequence encodes CASTPLGRGWDTEAFF.

This sequence joins TRBV19 and TRBJ2-3; D not resolved. Germline CDR1 and CDR2: LNHDA and SQIVND (reference sequence). The V and J ends lost 6 bases and 6 bases respectively, with 13 bases between them. This CDR3 is built from 13 residues. For the CDR3, the DNA is TGTGCCAGTAGGCGTAGCCTCGGGGATACGCAGTATTTT. It yields the protein CASRRSLGDTQYF.

The chain recombines TRBV28 with TRBJ2-4; 8 bases map to TRBD1. Germline CDR1 and CDR2: MDHEN and SYDVKM. The junction had 7 bases not matched to a gene; V was cut back by 7 bases and J by 11 bases. This CDR3 is built from 12 residues. The CDR3 region has the DNA TGTGCCAGCAACCGACAGGGGATTTTTCAGTACTTC. Translating gives CASNRQGIFQYF.

The rearrangement uses TRBV15 and TRBJ2-2; tentatively, D is TRBD2 (5 bases). The CDR3 spans 14 residues. The germline CDR1 and CDR2 sequences are LNHNV and YYDKDF (reference sequence). The V end was cut by 0 bases, the J end by 10 bases, with 12 bases between. The CDR3 bases are TGTGCCACCAGCAGAGAGGTGGCGGACTCGGAGCTGTTTTTT. Amino acids: CATSREVADSELFF. The full variable domain, completed using reference TRBV15 and TRBJ2-2, is DAMVIQNPRYQVTQFGKPVTLSCSQTLNHNVMYWYQQKSSQAPKLLFHYYDKDFNNEADTPDNFQSRRPNTSFCFLDIRSPGLGDTAMYLCATSREVADSELFFGEGSRLTVL.

V and J are TRBV6-2 or TRBV6-3 and TRBJ2-1; 13 bases align to TRBD2. Trimming took 2 bases from V and 9 from J; bases not matched to a gene: 7. CDR3 length: 16 amino acids. CDR1 and CDR2 (germline): MNHEY, SVGEGT. Here the CDR3 DNA reads TGTGCCAGCAGTTACCCACTAGCGGGAGGGCAGGGTGAGCAGTTCTTC. Translated, it gives CASSYPLAGGQGEQFF.

The chain is built from TRBV27 and TRBJ1-2; 8 bases fit TRBD1. The V and J ends lost 1 base and 6 bases, in that order; junction bases with no gene match: 4. Germline V gives CDR1 MNHEY, CDR2 SMNVEV (reference sequence). The CDR3 totals 14 residues. As DNA, the CDR3 is TGTGCCAGCAGTTTATACCGACAGGGGCATGGCTACACCTTC. It specifies CASSLYRQGHGYTF.